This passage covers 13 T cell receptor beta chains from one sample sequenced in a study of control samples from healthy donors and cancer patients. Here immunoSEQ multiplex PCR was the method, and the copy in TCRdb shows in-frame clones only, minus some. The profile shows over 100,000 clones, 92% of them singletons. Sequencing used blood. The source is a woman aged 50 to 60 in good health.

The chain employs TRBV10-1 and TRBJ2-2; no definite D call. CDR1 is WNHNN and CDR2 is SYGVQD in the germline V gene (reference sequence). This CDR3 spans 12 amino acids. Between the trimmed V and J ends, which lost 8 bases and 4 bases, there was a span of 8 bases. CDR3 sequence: CASATSTGELFF. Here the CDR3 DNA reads TGCGCCAGCGCCACAAGCACCGGGGAGCTGTTTTTT.

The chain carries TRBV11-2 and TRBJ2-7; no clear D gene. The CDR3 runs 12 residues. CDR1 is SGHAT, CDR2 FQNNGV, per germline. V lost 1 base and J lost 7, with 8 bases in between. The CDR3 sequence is CASSLGSLEQYF. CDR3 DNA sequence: TGTGCCAGCAGCTTAGGTAGTTTAGAGCAGTACTTC. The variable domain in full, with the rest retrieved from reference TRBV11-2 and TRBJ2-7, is EAGVAQSPRYKIIEKRQSVAFWCNPISGHATLYWYQQILGQGPKLLIQFQNNGVVDDSQLPKDRFSAERLKGVDSTLKIQPAKLEDSAVYLCASSLGSLEQYFGPGTRLTVT.

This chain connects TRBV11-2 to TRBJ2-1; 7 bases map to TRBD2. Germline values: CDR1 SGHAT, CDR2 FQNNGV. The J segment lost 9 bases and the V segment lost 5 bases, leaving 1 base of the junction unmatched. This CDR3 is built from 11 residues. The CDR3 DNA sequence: TGTGCCAGCAGCCGGGGGGTTGAGCAGTTCTTC. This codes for CASSRGVEQFF.

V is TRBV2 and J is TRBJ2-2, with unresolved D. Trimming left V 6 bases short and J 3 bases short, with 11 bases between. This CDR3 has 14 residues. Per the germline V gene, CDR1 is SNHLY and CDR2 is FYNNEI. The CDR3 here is CASRGIDYTGELFF. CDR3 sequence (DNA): TGTGCCAGCAGGGGAATTGACTACACCGGGGAGCTGTTTTTT.

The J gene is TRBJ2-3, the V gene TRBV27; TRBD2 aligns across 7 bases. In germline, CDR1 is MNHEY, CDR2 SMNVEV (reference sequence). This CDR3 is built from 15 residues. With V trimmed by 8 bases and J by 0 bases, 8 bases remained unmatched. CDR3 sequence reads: CASAGRGRSTDTQYF. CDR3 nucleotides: TGTGCCAGCGCCGGGCGCGGGAGAAGCACAGATACGCAGTATTTT.

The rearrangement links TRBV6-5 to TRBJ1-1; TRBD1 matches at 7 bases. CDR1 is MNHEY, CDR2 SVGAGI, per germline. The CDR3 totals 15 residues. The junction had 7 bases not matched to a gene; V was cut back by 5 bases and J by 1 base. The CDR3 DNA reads TGTGCCAGCAGTACCACAGGGGCTCAGAACACTGAAGCTTTCTTT. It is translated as CASSTTGAQNTEAFF.

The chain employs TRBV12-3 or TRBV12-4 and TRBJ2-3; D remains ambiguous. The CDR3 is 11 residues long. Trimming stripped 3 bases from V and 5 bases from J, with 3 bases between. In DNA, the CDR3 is TGTGCCAGCAGTTTGCAAGATACGCAGTATTTT. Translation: CASSLQDTQYF.

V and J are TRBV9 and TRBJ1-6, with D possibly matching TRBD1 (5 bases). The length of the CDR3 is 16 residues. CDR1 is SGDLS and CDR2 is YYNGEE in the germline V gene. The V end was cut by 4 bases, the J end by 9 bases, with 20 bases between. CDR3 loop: CASSPEGSGLGSPLHF. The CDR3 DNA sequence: TGTGCCAGCAGCCCAGAGGGGTCCGGGTTGGGTTCACCCCTCCACTTT.

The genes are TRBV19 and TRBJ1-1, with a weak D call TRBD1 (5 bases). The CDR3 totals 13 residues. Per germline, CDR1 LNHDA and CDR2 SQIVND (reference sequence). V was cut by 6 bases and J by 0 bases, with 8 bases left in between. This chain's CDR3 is CASRGVLNTEAFF. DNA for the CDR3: TGTGCCAGTAGGGGGGTCCTGAACACTGAAGCTTTCTTT.

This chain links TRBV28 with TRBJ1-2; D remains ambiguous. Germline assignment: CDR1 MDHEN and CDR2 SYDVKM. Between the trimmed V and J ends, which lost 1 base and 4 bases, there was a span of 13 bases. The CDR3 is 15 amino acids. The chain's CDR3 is CASSLSQATVYGYTF. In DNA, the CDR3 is TGTGCCAGCAGTTTATCTCAAGCCACCGTCTATGGCTACACCTTC.

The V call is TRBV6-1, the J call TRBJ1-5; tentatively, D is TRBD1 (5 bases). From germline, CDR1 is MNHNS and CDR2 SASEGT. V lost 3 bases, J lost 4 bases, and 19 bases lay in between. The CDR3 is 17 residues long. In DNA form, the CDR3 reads TGTGCCAGCAGTGACGGGGAGCAGGGCCTCTTTAATCAGCCCCAGCATTTT. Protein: CASSDGEQGLFNQPQHF.

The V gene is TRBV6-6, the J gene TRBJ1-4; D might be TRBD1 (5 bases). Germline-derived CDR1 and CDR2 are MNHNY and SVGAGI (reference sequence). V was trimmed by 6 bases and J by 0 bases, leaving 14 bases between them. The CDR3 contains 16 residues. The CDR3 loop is CASSPVRGATNEKLFF. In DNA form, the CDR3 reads TGTGCCAGCAGCCCGGTTCGGGGGGCAACTAATGAAAAACTGTTTTTT.

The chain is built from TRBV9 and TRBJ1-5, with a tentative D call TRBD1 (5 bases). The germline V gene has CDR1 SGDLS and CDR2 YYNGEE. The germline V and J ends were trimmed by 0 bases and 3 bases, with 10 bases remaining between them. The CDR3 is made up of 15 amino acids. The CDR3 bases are TGTGCCAGCAGCGTAGGCCAGGGACCCAATCAGCCCCAGCATTTT. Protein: CASSVGQGPNQPQHF.